These T cell receptor beta chains were read from a single sample in a study of T cells after yellow fever vaccination. TCRdb fed the 5' RACE reads into MiXCR, producing one record per CDR3 protein. The sample has approximately 350,000 distinct CDR3 sequences, 11% seen once. Specimen: PBMCs, collected on the day of the first yellow fever vaccination. These receptors all stem from a man between 18 and 35 years old who received the YFV17D yellow fever vaccine. The CDR3 runs from the conserved cysteine through the conserved F or W. D genes are given only for firm matches. Clone size, where shown, is once, few, many, or a class for clones that have expanded.

>TRBJ2-4|TRBV20-1|.|TRBD2
TGCAGTGCTAGAGAATCGGGGAGGGCCATTCAGTACTTC
CSARESGRAIQYF
>TRBJ1-2|TRBV7-2|many|.
TGTGCCAGCTCGACAATGCCGGACTATGGCTACACCTTC
CASSTMPDYGYTF
>TRBJ1-6|TRBV20-1|few|.
TGCAGTGCGAGGTCCCAGAGCTCCTATAATTCACCCCTCCACTTT
CSARSQSSYNSPLHF
>TRBJ1-1|TRBV6-2/TRBV6-3|few|.
TGTGCCAGCAGTTACTCGATCAAGGGCGGAACCCGGAACACTGAAGCTTTCTTT
CASSYSIKGGTRNTEAFF
>TRBJ1-5|TRBV5-1|.|TRBD1
TGCGCCAGCAGCTTGGGAGGGGGCGGGCAGCCCCAGCATTTT
CASSLGGGGQPQHF
>TRBJ2-3|TRBV7-6|many|TRBD2
TGTGCCAGCAGTCCCTGGACTAGCGGGGCCACAGATACGCAGTATTTT
CASSPWTSGATDTQYF
>TRBJ2-5|TRBV5-1|few|.
TGCGCCAGCAGCACTCCCTCGGGGAGTGGGGAGACCCAGTACTTC
CASSTPSGSGETQYF
>TRBJ1-4|TRBV19|few|TRBD1
TGTGCCAGTAGTATACGGGACAGTAATAATGAAAAACTGTTTTTT
CASSIRDSNNEKLFF
>TRBJ2-6|TRBV18|few|TRBD2
TGTGCCAGCTCACCTCCATTTGGGGGGGAACCTGGGGCCAACGTCCTGACTTTC
CASSPPFGGEPGANVLTF
>TRBJ2-7|TRBV4-3|.|.
TGCGCCAGCAGCCAAGATGTAAGGGAATACGAGCAGTACTTC
CASSQDVREYEQYF
>TRBJ2-5|TRBV5-1|many|TRBD2
TGCGCCAGCAGCGGCCGTAGCGGGGGGCACCAAGAGACCCAGTACTTC
CASSGRSGGHQETQYF
>TRBJ2-5|TRBV7-2|many|.
TGTGCCAGCTCACCTGGACAGCAAGAGACCCAGTACTTC
CASSPGQQETQYF
>TRBJ2-2|TRBV12-3/TRBV12-4|.|.
TGTGCCAGCACCTTTTATAGGGGGAGCGACACCGGGGAGCTGTTTTTT
CASTFYRGSDTGELFF
>TRBJ1-4|TRBV7-2|few|TRBD1
TGTGCCAGCAGCCTGACAGGGGTTTGGAATGAAAAACTGTTTTTT
CASSLTGVWNEKLFF
>TRBJ2-7|TRBV4-3|few|TRBD2
TGCGCCAGCAGCCAAATAGCGGGGGCCGAATACGAGCAGTACTTC
CASSQIAGAEYEQYF
>TRBJ1-1|TRBV6-4|many|.
TGTGCCAGCAGTGAACAGGGAGGCACTGAAGCTTTCTTT
CASSEQGGTEAFF
>TRBJ2-1|TRBV24-1|.|.
TGTGCCACCAGTGCGGGAAGCCCGGGGAATGAGCAGTTCTTC
CATSAGSPGNEQFF
>TRBJ2-2|TRBV3-1|.|.
TGTGCCAGCGTCGACCGCACAGAGGACACCGGGGAGCTGTTTTTT
CASVDRTEDTGELFF
>TRBJ2-2|TRBV7-8|many|.
TGTGCCAGCAGCCCCATACGAGCTAGCCCCGTAAACACCGGGGAGCTGTTTTTT
CASSPIRASPVNTGELFF
>TRBJ2-7|TRBV7-8|few|TRBD1
TGTGCCAGCAGCTTAGACCCGGGACAGGGAAGTCCCCTAGGCGAGCAGTACTTC
CASSLDPGQGSPLGEQYF
>TRBJ1-4|TRBV18|.|.
TGTGCCAGCTCACCCCGGAATCCAACTAATGAAAAACTGTTTTTT
CASSPRNPTNEKLFF
>TRBJ2-2|TRBV18|.|.
TGTGCCAGCTCACCAAGAGAGGCCGGGGAGCTGTTTTTT
CASSPREAGELFF
>TRBJ2-6|TRBV12-3/TRBV12-4|few|.
TGTGCCAGCACCCTAAGCGGTGCCTCTGGGGCCAACGTCCTGACTTTC
CASTLSGASGANVLTF
>TRBJ2-1|TRBV6-2/TRBV6-3|.|TRBD2
TGTGCCAGCAGGCCGGGACTAGCGGGGGGGAGCTCCTACAATGAGCAGTTCTTC
CASRPGLAGGSSYNEQFF
>TRBJ1-5|TRBV19|few|.
TGTGCCAGTAGTATAACAGGTGGAGGACCCCAGCATTTT
CASSITGGGPQHF
>TRBJ2-1|TRBV11-2|.|TRBD1
TGTGCCAGCAGAATAGCGGGACAGGGGAACCTTTTTGAGCAGTTCTTC
CASRIAGQGNLFEQFF
>TRBJ2-3|TRBV20-1|.|.
TGCAGTGCCCCGCCTAACTATCCTAGCACAGATACGCAGTATTTT
CSAPPNYPSTDTQYF
>TRBJ2-3|TRBV5-1|many|TRBD2
TGCGCCAGCAGGACCAGCGGGGGGCCCACAGATACGCAGTATTTT
CASRTSGGPTDTQYF
>TRBJ2-5|TRBV12-3/TRBV12-4|.|.
TGTGCCAGCAGCCCCTCGAGTGGGGTGTCCCAGTACTTC
CASSPSSGVSQYF
>TRBJ2-3|TRBV6-2/TRBV6-3|many|.
TGTGCCAGCCGTACTAGCAAAGATACGCAGTATTTT
CASRTSKDTQYF
>TRBJ1-2|TRBV7-9|.|.
TGTGCCAGCAGCTCCACAGCAGTATATGGCTACACCTTC
CASSSTAVYGYTF
>TRBJ2-4|TRBV5-6|.|.
TGTGCCAGCAGCTCTTCCGGGACAAACAACATTCAGTACTTC
CASSSSGTNNIQYF
>TRBJ2-5|TRBV5-6|once|TRBD1
TGTGCCAGCGGTTGGGACAGGGGGAAAGAGACCCAGTACTTC
CASGWDRGKETQYF
>TRBJ2-4|TRBV18|.|TRBD1
TGTGCCAGCTCCCCGAGTCAAGGACAGGGAAACATTCAGTACTTC
CASSPSQGQGNIQYF
>TRBJ1-3|TRBV7-2|few|.
TGTGCCAGCAGCCTAACAGGGTACACTGGAAACACCATATATTTT
CASSLTGYTGNTIYF
>TRBJ1-2|TRBV5-5|few|.
TGTGCCAGCAGCTTGGCCTCGGGAAGGACCGAGATCTATGGCTACACCTTC
CASSLASGRTEIYGYTF
>TRBJ2-3|TRBV10-3|few|TRBD2
TGTGCCATCAGCAGGGGACTAGCGGCCCACACAGATACGCAGTATTTT
CAISRGLAAHTDTQYF
>TRBJ2-5|TRBV10-3|many|.
TGTGCCATCAAATCACGGCAGGGCGGCGAGACCCAGTACTTC
CAIKSRQGGETQYF
>TRBJ1-6|TRBV7-2|many|.
TGTGCCAGCAGCTCCGCCCAGGATTCACCCCTCCACTTT
CASSSAQDSPLHF
>TRBJ2-7|TRBV18|few|.
TGTGCCAGCTCACCGGATCTTTTAAAATACGAGCAGTACTTC
CASSPDLLKYEQYF
>TRBJ2-3|TRBV25-1|.|.
TGTGCCAGCGGCTACCGGGCAGGCTTCACAGATACGCAGTATTTT
CASGYRAGFTDTQYF
>TRBJ2-1|TRBV6-2/TRBV6-3|.|.
TGTGCCAGCAGGGGGGGCGGGGTGGTCTTC
CASRGGGVVF
>TRBJ1-2|TRBV7-9|.|.
TGTGCCAGCAGCTTAGAGAATGCAGCCCAAGTTGGCTACACCTTC
CASSLENAAQVGYTF
>TRBJ1-5|TRBV7-9|few|.
TGTGCCAGTCAAAGGGGTAGCAATCAGCCCCAGCATTTT
CASQRGSNQPQHF
>TRBJ1-1|TRBV5-5|many|.
TGTGCCAGCAGCTCCCACAGGGCCACTGAAGCTTTCTTT
CASSSHRATEAFF
>TRBJ1-3|TRBV7-2|.|.
TGTGCCAGCAGCCCCTCGGGGGGAGCAGGAAACACCATATATTTT
CASSPSGGAGNTIYF
>TRBJ2-1|TRBV2|few|TRBD2
TGTGCCAGCCGGCTAGCGGGAGAGGCTAACAATGAGCAGTTCTTC
CASRLAGEANNEQFF
>TRBJ2-5|TRBV7-6|once|TRBD1
TGTGCCAGCAGCCCGCGACAGGGGATTACGGAGACCCAGTACTTC
CASSPRQGITETQYF
>TRBJ2-3|TRBV12-5|many|.
TGTGCTAGTGGTTCCGGGGACACAGATACGCAGTATTTT
CASGSGDTDTQYF